This T cell receptor beta chain came from a study of molecular identifiers for immune sequencing clone quantification. Study-level points and caveats: Effector cells kept over 98% of their molecules in clones above 20 RNA copies, while naive cells kept under 1% there.

The use of previously described methods and listed TCR primers produced the bulk TCR libraries. TCRdb re-called the PCR reads with MiXCR, one entry per CDR3 protein. The sample consists of around 470,000 distinct CDR3 sequences, 20% to 25% of them appearing once. This clonotype was detected ten times or more. Its antigen is unidentified. V was pared by 5 bases and J by 1 base, with 14 bases between. The CDR3 consists of 15 residues. With 10%, 30% or 50% of RNA, about 17,000 to 1,000,000 naive CD8 T cells were sequenced. The rearrangement joins TRBV12-3 or TRBV12-4 to TRBJ1-1; maybe TRBD1 (5 bases). The clonotype was recovered from a human donor in good health. Some libraries in this study had Jurkat cell RNA spiked in. Sequencing input: naive CD8+ T cells from blood, with Jurkat cell RNA spiked in. Subset in this sample: FACS-sorted CD8+CD4-CCR7+CD45RA+ naive T cells. DNA of the CDR3: TGTGCCAGCAGTCATACCGGGGGGAGGAACACTGAAGCTTTCTTT. This translates into CASSHTGGRNTEAFF.